Presented here are 9 T cell receptor beta chains from one specimen sequenced in a study of blood T cell repertoires in COVID-19. The protocol was immunoSEQ multiplex PCR, while the TCRdb copy is restricted to in-frame clones and leaves out a portion. Here the sample spans around 61,000 clones, approximately 92% being singletons. The sequenced material came from peripheral blood. The receptors shown here come from a woman aged 60-75 years with COVID-19, enrolled during active disease.

V usage is TRBV7-2 and J usage is TRBJ2-2; D gene uncertain. This CDR3 spans 14 amino acids. The V end was cut by 4 bases, the J end by 7 bases, with 13 bases between. The V gene's germline CDR1 is SGHTA and CDR2 FQGNSA. CDR3 sequence (DNA): TGTGCCAGCAGCTCGCCGGGTAGCCGCGGGGAGCTGTTTTTT. Translated, it gives CASSSPGSRGELFF. Full variable domain (outside the CDR3, taken from reference TRBV7-2 and TRBJ2-2): GAGVSQSPSNKVTEKGKDVELRCDPISGHTALYWYRQSLGQGLEFLIYFQGNSAPDKSGLPSDRFSAERTGGSVSTLTIQRTQQEDSAVYLCASSSPGSRGELFFGEGSRLTVL.

The chain has TRBV18 and TRBJ1-5; D might be TRBD1 (5 bases). Germline assignment: CDR1 KGHSH and CDR2 LQKENI. The CDR3 consists of 15 residues. Trimming shortened V by 2 bases and J by 6 bases, and 14 bases separated the two germline ends. The CDR3: CASSPYRQGGQPQHF. The CDR3 region has the DNA TGTGCCAGCTCACCATATCGGCAGGGAGGTCAGCCCCAGCATTTT.

The V call is TRBV5-1, the J call TRBJ2-1; 7 bases are shared with TRBD2. The V gene end was trimmed by 5 bases and the J gene end by 4 bases; junction bases not matched to a gene: 12. The CDR3 spans 16 residues. CDR1 is SGHRS and CDR2 is YFSETQ in the germline V gene. CDR3 region: CASSNLAEFMYNEQFF. The CDR3 DNA is TGCGCCAGCAGTAACCTAGCGGAGTTTATGTACAATGAGCAGTTCTTC.

This clone was counted only a few times. The V call is TRBV7-2, the J call TRBJ2-1, with 15 nucleotides matching TRBD2. Germline-derived CDR1 and CDR2 are SGHTA and FQGNSA. J was trimmed by 7 bases and V by 4 bases; bases with no gene match: 5. This CDR3 is 16 amino acids long. CDR3 in amino acids: CASSWTSGGAGNEQFF. In nucleotides, the CDR3 is TGTGCCAGCAGCTGGACTAGCGGGGGGGCCGGGAATGAGCAGTTCTTC.

V gene TRBV24-1 combines with J gene TRBJ1-5, with TRBD1 matching over 9 bases. V shed 7 bases and J 7 bases; nucleotides not matched to a gene: 7. The CDR3 is 14 amino acids. Germline-derived CDR1 and CDR2 are KGHDR and SFDVKD. CDR3 in DNA: TGTGCCACCAGAGGGACAGGGAATGGCCAGCCCCAGCATTTT. Its translation is CATRGTGNGQPQHF.

The rearrangement links TRBV5-8 to TRBJ2-3, with 8 bases that match TRBD2. There are 14 residues in the CDR3. The germline CDR1 and CDR2 sequences are SGHTS and YDEGEE. V lost 4 bases and J lost 6; bases outside the gene matches: 7. CDR3 DNA: TGTGCCAGCAGCACGGGGGGGTTATCGGATACGCAGTATTTT. Protein sequence: CASSTGGLSDTQYF.

Details on this clone: One end of the junction fails to match germline, which may point to a read error. The chain joins TRBV5-1 to TRBJ2-3, with 9 nucleotides matching TRBD2. Looked up from germline, CDR1 is SGHRS and CDR2 is YFSETQ. CDR3 length equals 14 residues. DNA of the CDR3: TGCGCCAGCAGGACCGGGACTAGCAGAGATACGCAGTATTTT. Residues: CASRTGTSRDTQYF.

The chain links TRBV4-1 to TRBJ2-1, with 9 bases fitting TRBD2. J lost 7 bases, V lost 0 bases, and 4 bases had no gene match. Germline-derived CDR1 and CDR2 are MGHRA and YSYEKL. CDR3 length: 15 residues. CDR3 sequence: CASSQEGGGANEQFF. The CDR3 DNA sequence: TGCGCCAGCAGCCAAGAAGGCGGGGGGGCTAATGAGCAGTTCTTC.

The CDR3 region is CASSQGGHDGGYTF. The CDR3 region has the DNA TGTGCCAGCAGCCAAGGGGGGCACGACGGTGGCTACACCTTC. The chain couples TRBV14 to TRBJ1-2; TRBD1 is a possible D gene (6 bases). The CDR3 spans 14 residues. The V gene's germline CDR1 is SGHDN and CDR2 FVKESK. V was cut by 1 base and J by 7 bases, with 13 bases left in between.